Each of the 4 T cell receptor beta chains below was sequenced from the same sample in a study of cytomegalovirus exposure and HLA in healthy donors (dated by TCRdb to the late 2010s). The library was built by means of the immunoSEQ multiplex PCR assay. The multiplex PCR relied on a mix of 60 forward primers for TCR Vbeta segments and 13 reverse primers for TCR Jbeta segments. Drawn from immuneACCESS, this table holds only the in-frame rearrangements with V and J called that TCRdb kept. Clones are partly lost; checked studies trace under half to an unresolved V gene and leave the rest unexplained. Present in this sample are about 200,000 clones, around 79% of which were seen just once. More than 0.35% of the sample goes to the ten largest clones. Sample: PBMCs. Receptors were obtained from a male donor in good health and CMV-seropositive.

V is TRBV12-2 and J is TRBJ2-7; TRBD1 is taken as the D call from the table, unchecked against the DNA. TRBV12-2 is flagged as a pseudogene. The CDR3 covers 16 residues. The DNA for the CDR3 is TGTGCAAGTCGCTTAGCCCCCAGGACACCCCTCTACGAGCAGTACTTC. The encoded protein is CASRLAPRTPLYEQYF.

V usage is TRBV6-5 and J usage is TRBJ2-2, with D perhaps TRBD1 (6 bases). This CDR3 is 15 amino acids long. V was pared by 6 bases and J by 2 bases, with 13 bases between. The germline V gene has CDR1 MNHEY and CDR2 SVGAGI. CDR3 sequence (DNA): TGTGCCAGCAGCGGGTCACAGGGTAACACCGGGGAGCTGTTTTTT. Protein sequence: CASSGSQGNTGELFF.

The rearrangement uses TRBV27 and TRBJ2-7; the D is unclear. Germline CDR1 MNHEY, CDR2 SMNVEV (reference sequence). V shed 6 bases and J shed 4 bases, with 16 bases lying between them. The CDR3 totals 14 residues. The CDR3 spells CASSFTRFGYEQYF. In nucleotides, the CDR3 is TGTGCCAGCAGCTTTACACGTTTTGGTTACGAGCAGTACTTC.

This clone was seen a handful of times. The chain combines TRBV19 with TRBJ1-5, with D unclear. Trimming cost V 4 bases and J 2 bases, with 15 bases left between them. The CDR3 extends over 16 amino acids. Per germline, CDR1 LNHDA and CDR2 SQIVND (reference sequence). The CDR3 loop reads CASSKNLAGGNQPQHF. CDR3 bases: TGTGCCAGTAGTAAGAATCTGGCTGGAGGCAATCAGCCCCAGCATTTT.